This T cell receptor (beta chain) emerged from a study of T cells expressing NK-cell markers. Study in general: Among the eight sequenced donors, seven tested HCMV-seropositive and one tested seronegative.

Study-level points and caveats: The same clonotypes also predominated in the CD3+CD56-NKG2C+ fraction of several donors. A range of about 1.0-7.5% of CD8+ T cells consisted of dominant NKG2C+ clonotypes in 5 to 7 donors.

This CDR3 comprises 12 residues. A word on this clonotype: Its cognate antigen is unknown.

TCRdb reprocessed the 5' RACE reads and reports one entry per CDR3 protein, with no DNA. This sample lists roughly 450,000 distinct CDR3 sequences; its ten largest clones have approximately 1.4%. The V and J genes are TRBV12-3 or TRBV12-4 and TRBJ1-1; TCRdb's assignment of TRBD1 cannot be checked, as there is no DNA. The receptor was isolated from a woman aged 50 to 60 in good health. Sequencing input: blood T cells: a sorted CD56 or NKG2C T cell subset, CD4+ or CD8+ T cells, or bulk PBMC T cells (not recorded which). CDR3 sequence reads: CASRGDSREAFF.